This is a list of T cell receptor beta chains from one sample in a study of post-analysis software for immune sequencing data. TCRdb re-derived calls from the PCR reads in MiXCR, one entry per CDR3 protein. The table has about 540,000 distinct CDR3 sequences, under 40% seen once. What was sequenced was blood. The receptors were sampled from a girl aged 2-17 years with multiple sclerosis. The CDR3 runs from the conserved cysteine through the conserved F or W. D genes are given only for firm matches. Only some rows state a clone size, as once, few, many or a class for expanded clones.

J: TRBJ2-7; size: few; D: .; V: TRBV2; CDR3: CASRRSQSSYEQYF; DNA: TGTGCCAGCAGGAGGTCACAGAGCTCCTACGAGCAGTACTTC
J: TRBJ2-3; size: .; D: TRBD2; V: TRBV2; CDR3: CASSETRGGGGTNTQYF; DNA: TGTGCCAGCAGTGAGACCCGGGGGGGCGGGGGCACAAATACGCAGTATTTT
J: TRBJ1-1; size: few; D: .; V: TRBV27; CDR3: CASRRILGPEAFF; DNA: TGTGCCAGCAGACGTATCCTAGGCCCTGAAGCTTTCTTT
J: TRBJ1-1; size: .; D: .; V: TRBV13; CDR3: CASSLASTGIFMNTEAFF; DNA: TGTGCCAGCAGCTTAGCCTCTACAGGGATCTTTATGAACACTGAAGCTTTCTTT
J: TRBJ1-1; size: few; D: TRBD1; V: TRBV7-9; CDR3: CASRGGQGSDTEAFF; DNA: TGTGCCAGCAGGGGAGGACAGGGCTCGGACACTGAAGCTTTCTTT
J: TRBJ2-7; size: many; D: TRBD2; V: TRBV7-6; CDR3: CASSETSGGLYEQYF; DNA: TGTGCCAGCAGCGAGACTAGCGGGGGGCTATACGAGCAGTACTTC
J: TRBJ2-7; size: .; D: TRBD2; V: TRBV14; CDR3: CASSRIAGGRYEQYF; DNA: TGTGCCAGCAGCCGGATAGCGGGGGGCCGATACGAGCAGTACTTC
J: TRBJ1-2; size: .; D: .; V: TRBV27; CDR3: CASSLDVRDGENVGYTF; DNA: TGTGCCAGCAGTTTAGATGTAAGGGACGGCGAAAATGTCGGCTACACCTTC
J: TRBJ2-2; size: once; D: TRBD2; V: TRBV19; CDR3: CASSIDSSGAFTGELFF; DNA: TGTGCCAGTAGTATAGATTCCAGCGGGGCTTTCACCGGGGAGCTGTTTTTT
J: TRBJ2-7; size: .; D: TRBD1; V: TRBV28; CDR3: CASRETGQAMYEQYF; DNA: TGTGCCAGCAGGGAAACGGGACAGGCGATGTACGAGCAGTACTTC
J: TRBJ1-2; size: few; D: TRBD1; V: TRBV20-1; CDR3: CSARDLGQGRYGYTF; DNA: TGCAGTGCTAGAGATTTAGGACAGGGGCGTTATGGCTACACCTTC
J: TRBJ2-6; size: once; D: .; V: TRBV7-8; CDR3: CASSYGSGANVPTF; DNA: TGTGCCAGCAGCTATGGCTCTGGGGCCAACGTCCCGACTTTC
J: TRBJ2-5; size: .; D: .; V: TRBV18; CDR3: CASSPPGSSNNEQYF; DNA: TGTGCCAGCTCACCGCCGGGATCCTCTAACAATGAGCAGTACTTC
J: TRBJ1-3; size: few; D: .; V: TRBV9; CDR3: CASSVAPVTGNTIYF; DNA: TGTGCCAGCAGCGTAGCCCCGGTAACTGGAAACACCATATATTTT
J: TRBJ1-1; size: .; D: .; V: TRBV6-5; CDR3: CASSYNSGLNTEAFF; DNA: TGTGCCAGCAGTTACAACTCGGGACTGAACACTGAAGCTTTCTTT
J: TRBJ2-6; size: few; D: .; V: TRBV20-1; CDR3: CSARPPPGHTDSGANVLTF; DNA: TGCAGTGCTAGACCGCCCCCGGGACACACCGACTCTGGGGCCAACGTCCTGACTTTC
J: TRBJ1-6; size: .; D: .; V: TRBV25-1; CDR3: CASSRGNSPLHF; DNA: TGTGCCAGCAGCCGCGGAAATTCACCCCTCCACTTT
J: TRBJ1-5; size: few; D: .; V: TRBV7-9; CDR3: CASSPGPAIDQPQHF; DNA: TGTGCCAGCAGCCCGGGCCCAGCGATCGATCAGCCCCAGCATTTT
J: TRBJ2-3; size: .; D: TRBD2; V: TRBV4-1; CDR3: CASSPGASAGVDTQYF; DNA: TGCGCCAGCAGCCCCGGGGCTAGCGCGGGGGTGGATACGCAGTATTTT
J: TRBJ2-3; size: .; D: TRBD1; V: TRBV7-8; CDR3: CASSHRDRGFSDTQYF; DNA: TGTGCCAGCAGCCATAGGGACAGGGGATTTTCAGATACGCAGTATTTT
J: TRBJ2-4; size: few; D: .; V: TRBV20-1; CDR3: CSAWTTAKNIQYF; DNA: TGCAGTGCTTGGACAACCGCCAAAAACATTCAGTACTTC
J: TRBJ2-7; size: .; D: .; V: TRBV10-2; CDR3: CASKNGTEQYF; DNA: TGCGCCAGCAAGAACGGGACCGAGCAGTACTTC
J: TRBJ2-1; size: few; D: TRBD2; V: TRBV29-1; CDR3: CSVDGGLAGGPYNEQFF; DNA: TGCAGCGTTGATGGGGGATTAGCGGGGGGGCCCTACAATGAGCAGTTCTTC
J: TRBJ1-1; size: few; D: .; V: TRBV6-5; CDR3: CASSYVQDGDTEAFF; DNA: TGTGCCAGCAGTTACGTACAGGATGGGGACACTGAAGCTTTCTTT
J: TRBJ1-2; size: .; D: .; V: TRBV7-9; CDR3: CASSPPVVGGYGYTF; DNA: TGTGCCAGCAGCCCCCCCGTGGTGGGCGGCTATGGCTACACCTTC
J: TRBJ1-2; size: .; D: .; V: TRBV7-3; CDR3: CASSLRGAGVYGYTF; DNA: TGTGCCAGCAGCTTACGGGGGGCAGGGGTCTATGGCTACACCTTC
J: TRBJ2-5; size: .; D: TRBD2; V: TRBV4-1; CDR3: CANSQDKGTSGGPSKETQYF; DNA: TGCGCCAACAGCCAAGATAAGGGGACTAGCGGGGGGCCAAGTAAAGAGACCCAGTACTTC
J: TRBJ2-3; size: .; D: TRBD2; V: TRBV20-1; CDR3: CSATLAGPEDTQYF; DNA: TGCAGTGCCACACTAGCGGGCCCGGAGGATACGCAGTATTTT
J: TRBJ2-1; size: few; D: .; V: TRBV27; CDR3: CASIDGYNEQFF; DNA: TGTGCCAGCATCGACGGATACAATGAGCAGTTCTTC
J: TRBJ2-7; size: .; D: .; V: TRBV5-1; CDR3: CACSSFGPSSSYEQYF; DNA: TGCGCCTGCAGTTCTTTCGGACCCTCTAGCTCCTACGAGCAGTACTTC
J: TRBJ1-5; size: .; D: .; V: TRBV29-1; CDR3: CSVVFNSNQPQHF; DNA: TGCAGCGTTGTCTTCAATAGCAATCAGCCCCAGCATTTT
J: TRBJ1-6; size: few; D: TRBD1; V: TRBV10-3; CDR3: CAISRDSRNSPLHF; DNA: TGTGCCATCAGCCGGGACAGCCGTAATTCACCCCTCCACTTT
J: TRBJ2-7; size: few; D: .; V: TRBV6-1; CDR3: CASSSGRYEQYF; DNA: TGTGCCAGCAGCTCGGGACGTTACGAGCAGTACTTC
J: TRBJ2-7; size: .; D: .; V: TRBV27; CDR3: CASSQGGFFSEQYF; DNA: TGTGCCAGCAGTCAGGGGGGATTCTTCTCCGAGCAGTACTTC
J: TRBJ2-1; size: .; D: .; V: TRBV28; CDR3: CASSTPGRDYNEQFF; DNA: TGTGCCAGCAGTACTCCGGGACGGGACTACAATGAGCAGTTCTTC
J: TRBJ2-3; size: .; D: TRBD2; V: TRBV9; CDR3: CASNPSGYTDTQYF; DNA: TGTGCCAGCAACCCTAGCGGGTACACAGATACGCAGTATTTT
J: TRBJ1-4; size: few; D: TRBD1; V: TRBV12-3/TRBV12-4; CDR3: CASSPKGQGITNEKLFF; DNA: TGTGCCAGCAGTCCGAAGGGACAGGGCATAACTAATGAAAAACTGTTTTTT
J: TRBJ2-5; size: .; D: TRBD1; V: TRBV4-2; CDR3: CASSQDYRTGGNQETQYF; DNA: TGTGCCAGCAGCCAAGATTATCGGACAGGGGGCAACCAAGAGACCCAGTACTTC
J: TRBJ1-2; size: once; D: TRBD1; V: TRBV27; CDR3: CASSPNRGGGYTF; DNA: TGTGCCAGCAGTCCGAACAGGGGAGGTGGCTACACCTTC
J: TRBJ1-1; size: .; D: .; V: TRBV4-1; CDR3: CASSQVGPSPPEAFF; DNA: TGCGCCAGCAGCCAAGTGGGACCCTCCCCACCTGAAGCTTTCTTT